These 9 T cell receptor beta chains were all obtained from the same sample, sequenced in a study of CXCR3-negative and CXCR3-positive naive CD8 T cells (dated by TCRdb to about 2019). Overall study results and their limits: TRB CDR3s from CXCR3-positive naive cells showed higher hydrophobicity (lower Kidera factor 4), lower energy, and higher strength and volume indices than CXCR3-negative naive cells.

No antigen has been assigned to these receptors. Sequencing was carried out with a NextSeq 550. The Human TCR Profiling Kit (MiLaboratory) was used to prepare UMI-labeled 5' RACE TRB cDNA libraries. Reads reprocessed by TCRdb are summarized as one entry per CDR3 protein sequence, and DNA is absent. This specimen's table enumerates some 120,000 distinct CDR3 sequences. The ten largest clones take up around 0.54% of the sample. The specimen sequenced was naive CXCR3+ CD8+ T cells from blood. The sample's cell subset or site label is to be understood as: CD45RO-CCR7+CD27+CD95- naive CD8+ T cells expressing CXCR3 (TNR3+). Source of these receptors: a human donor in good health. Some clones in this sample may be carry-over from other donors' samples.

CDR3 sequence reads: CASSWENTEAFF. J is TRBJ1-1 and V is TRBV11-2. Germline CDR1 is SGHAT and CDR2 is FQNNGV. The CDR3 length is 12 residues.

This rearrangement joins TRBV6-5 to TRBJ2-1; the D gene TCRdb calls, TRBD2, cannot be checked with no DNA. Germline V CDR1 and CDR2: MNHEY, SVGAGI. The CDR3 totals 18 residues. The CDR3 sequence: CASSYSQLAGSDSNEQFF.

This chain uses TRBV7-6 with TRBJ1-2; the TCRdb call, TRBD1, lacks DNA for checking. The CDR3 consists of 15 residues. Germline loops: CDR1 SGHVS, CDR2 FNYEAQ. The CDR3 is CASSSGPGTGNGYTF.

This sequence joins TRBV4-2 and TRBJ2-7; TCRdb calls TRBD2, which cannot be checked without DNA. Germline assignment: CDR1 LGHNA and CDR2 YNFKEQ. This CDR3 is built from 14 residues. Here the CDR3 reads CASSRGLAYDEQYF.

The chain employs TRBV4-2 and TRBJ1-1; the TCRdb D gene call, TRBD1, has no DNA to confirm it. Germline V gene lookup returns CDR1 LGHNA and CDR2 YNFKEQ. The CDR3 sequence is 13 residues long. CDR3 sequence: CASSGAVGVGAFF.

This chain uses TRBV11-2 with TRBJ2-1. Germline CDR1 reads SGHAT; CDR2 reads FQNNGV. This CDR3 is 13 amino acids long. The CDR3 is CASSLILDNEQFF. The complete variable domain, with remaining parts taken from reference TRBV11-2 and TRBJ2-1, reads EAGVAQSPRYKIIEKRQSVAFWCNPISGHATLYWYQQILGQGPKLLIQFQNNGVVDDSQLPKDRFSAERLKGVDSTLKIQPAKLEDSAVYLCASSLILDNEQFFGPGTRLTVL.

The chain uses TRBV5-1 and TRBJ2-3. Germline-derived CDR1 and CDR2 are SGHRS and YFSETQ. This CDR3 spans 13 amino acids. The CDR3 loop reads CASSSGLWDTQYF. The full variable domain, with the rest looked up from reference TRBV5-1 and TRBJ2-3, is KAGVTQTPRYLIKTRGQQVTLSCSPISGHRSVSWYQQTPGQGLQFLFEYFSETQRNKGNFPGRFSGRQFSNSRSEMNVSTLELGDSALYLCASSSGLWDTQYFGPGTRLTVL.

The V call is TRBV12-3 or TRBV12-4, the J call TRBJ1-1. This CDR3 contains 14 residues. CDR3 residues: CASSLYGYLTEAFF.

This chain links TRBV7-9 with TRBJ2-5; the D call of TRBD2 rests on TCRdb alone, since no DNA is present to check it. Germline CDR1 reads SEHNR; CDR2 reads FQNEAQ (reference sequence). The CDR3 length is 19 residues. This chain's CDR3 is CASSPRGLAGGTYQETQYF.